Each of the 17 T cell receptor beta chains below was sequenced from the same sample in a study of T cell repertoires in cytomegalovirus infection. TCRdb independently ran MiXCR on the reads; one entry per CDR3 protein. The sample shows 200,000 to 250,000 distinct CDR3 sequences, about 20% of them seen only once. The sequencing sample was made of CD8+ T cells from PBMCs. These receptors were collected from a human donor in good health (CMV status not recorded). Some clones in this sample may be carry-over from other donors' samples.

This clonotype showed up many times. The gene calls are TRBV7-6 and TRBJ2-7, with no clear D. The CDR3 is made up of 13 amino acids. V gave up 4 bases and J gave up 4 bases, with 11 bases separating them. Germline assignment: CDR1 SGHVS and CDR2 FNYEAQ. The CDR3 loop reads CASSSISTYEQYF. CDR3 nucleotides: TGTGCCAGCAGCTCAATTAGTACTTACGAGCAGTACTTC.

The sample holds many counts of this clonotype. The chain recombines TRBV7-6 with TRBJ2-1; tentative D call: TRBD2 (5 bases). The CDR3 is made up of 13 amino acids. The germline CDR1 and CDR2 sequences are SGHVS and FNYEAQ. Trimming pared 1 base from V and 7 bases from J, leaving 8 bases between. The CDR3 DNA sequence: TGTGCCAGCAGCTTAGGAGGGTTAAATGAGCAGTTCTTC. This gives the protein CASSLGGLNEQFF.

This clonotype occurred a few times. The chain links TRBV20-1 to TRBJ2-3; D gene unclear. The CDR3 has 15 residues. Germline CDR1 is DFQATT and CDR2 is SNEGSKA (reference sequence). V was pared by 1 base and J by 7 bases, with 18 bases between. The CDR3 DNA reads TGCAGTGCTAGAGTGATGGAGATGGGGATAAATACGCAGTATTTT. Protein: CSARVMEMGINTQYF.

This clonotype was detected ten times or more. J is TRBJ2-2 and V is TRBV7-8; D gene unclear. This CDR3 has 14 amino acids. Trimming cost V 5 bases and J 3 bases, with 10 bases left between them. From germline, CDR1 is SGHVS and CDR2 FQNEAQ. CDR3 sequence (DNA): TGTGCCAGCAGCCTCAACTCCGACACCGGGGAGCTGTTTTTT. Its translation is CASSLNSDTGELFF.

The J gene is TRBJ1-2, the V gene TRBV9; unclear D gene. Germline-derived CDR1 and CDR2 are SGDLS and YYNGEE. V was trimmed by 3 bases and J by 6 bases, leaving 6 bases between them. The CDR3 is 11 residues long. The CDR3 nucleotides read TGTGCCAGCAGCGGGCAGGATGGCTACACCTTC. It is translated as CASSGQDGYTF. The variable domain in full, with the rest retrieved from reference TRBV9 and TRBJ1-2, is DSGVTQTPKHLITATGQRVTLRCSPRSGDLSVYWYQQSLDQGLQFLIQYYNGEERAKGNILERFSAQQFPDLHSELNLSSLELGDSALYFCASSGQDGYTFGSGTRLTVV.

This clonotype was seen ten or more times. V is TRBV7-2 and J is TRBJ2-7; TRBD1 agrees at 9 bases. CDR1 SGHTA and CDR2 FQGNSA come from the germline V gene. V lost 4 bases, J lost 3 bases, and 4 bases stayed unmatched. This CDR3 is 14 amino acids long. The CDR3 DNA follows: TGTGCCAGCAGCTCTCCGGGACAGGGCTACGAGCAGTACTTC. Translating gives CASSSPGQGYEQYF.

The rearrangement joins TRBV7-2 to TRBJ2-1, with D hard to call. Germline V gene lookup returns CDR1 SGHTA and CDR2 FQGNSA. The CDR3 is 13 amino acids. With 5 bases removed from V and 10 bases from J, the gap between germline ends came to 15 bases. CDR3 nucleotides: TGTGCCAGCAGCCCCCTCGGTCCTAGGGAGCAGTTCTTC. This sequence encodes CASSPLGPREQFF.

In its sample, this clonotype was seen many times. The J gene is TRBJ2-7, the V gene TRBV7-9, with TRBD2 as a possible D gene (5 bases). The CDR3 is 14 residues long. Germline V lookup: CDR1 SEHNR, CDR2 FQNEAQ (reference sequence). V gave up 3 bases and J gave up 2 bases, with 11 bases separating them. This chain's CDR3 is CASSFAGQPYEQYF. The CDR3 DNA is TGTGCCAGCAGCTTTGCGGGTCAGCCCTACGAGCAGTACTTC. Together with reference TRBV7-9 and TRBJ2-7, the CDR3 gives the full variable domain: DTGVSQNPRHKITKRGQNVTFRCDPISEHNRLYWYRQTLGQGPEFLTYFQNEAQLEKSRLLSDRFSAERPKGSFSTLEIQRTEQGDSAMYLCASSFAGQPYEQYFGPGTRLTVT.

This clonotype was observed a few times. V usage is TRBV5-4 and J usage is TRBJ1-1; D is unclear. Germline loops: CDR1 SGHNT, CDR2 YYREEE (reference sequence). Trimming took off 3 bases at V and 2 bases at J, with 5 bases between the two ends. The CDR3 is made up of 12 amino acids. The CDR3 DNA follows: TGTGCCAGCAGCTCCCCTAACACTGAAGCTTTCTTT. This gives the protein CASSSPNTEAFF.

This clonotype was observed at least ten times. V gene TRBV6-5 combines with J gene TRBJ1-4, with D possibly TRBD1 on 5 matching bases. The CDR3 spans 14 residues. Germline CDR1 and CDR2: MNHEY and SVGAGI. Trimming removed 2 bases at V and 10 bases at J, with 14 bases between. The CDR3 coding sequence is TGTGCCAGCAGTTACGCGGGCGACGGGGGAAAACTGTTTTTT. Encoded protein: CASSYAGDGGKLFF.

This clonotype has more than one count but fewer than ten. The genes are TRBV7-9 and TRBJ1-1; D possibly corresponds to TRBD1 (5 bases). CDR1 and CDR2 (germline): SEHNR, FQNEAQ (reference sequence). CDR3 length: 13 residues. The V gene lost 3 bases and the J gene lost 4 bases, with 9 bases spanning the gap. The CDR3 here is CASSFRERTEAFF. As DNA, the CDR3 is TGTGCCAGCAGCTTCAGGGAACGCACTGAAGCTTTCTTT. The full variable domain, rest sourced from reference TRBV7-9 and TRBJ1-1, is DTGVSQNPRHKITKRGQNVTFRCDPISEHNRLYWYRQTLGQGPEFLTYFQNEAQLEKSRLLSDRFSAERPKGSFSTLEIQRTEQGDSAMYLCASSFRERTEAFFGQGTRLTVV.

The genes are TRBV2 and TRBJ1-1; D is ambiguous. The V end lost 6 bases, the J end lost 1 base, and 12 bases lay between the germline ends. CDR3 length: 14 residues. The V gene's germline CDR1 is SNHLY and CDR2 FYNNEI. The CDR3 here is CASSTADENTEAFF. DNA for the CDR3: TGTGCCAGCAGCACTGCGGATGAGAACACTGAAGCTTTCTTT.

This clonotype was recorded a few times. The chain is built from TRBV20-1 and TRBJ1-2; 10 bases map to TRBD1. The CDR3 is made up of 13 amino acids. The V segment lost 3 bases and the J segment 8 bases; nucleotides outside the gene matches: 6. Looked up from germline, CDR1 is DFQATT and CDR2 is SNEGSKA (reference sequence). The DNA for the CDR3 is TGCAGTGCTAGTGGGACAGGGGAAGGCGGCTACACCTTC. Translation: CSASGTGEGGYTF.

A few counts support this clonotype. The genes are TRBV5-4 and TRBJ2-7; D not certain. CDR3 length equals 14 residues. V was cut by 0 bases and J by 2 bases, with 9 bases left in between. The germline V gene has CDR1 SGHNT and CDR2 YYREEE (reference sequence). This CDR3 is CASSLAEAPYEQYF. The CDR3 bases are TGTGCCAGCAGCTTGGCCGAAGCACCCTACGAGCAGTACTTC.

The sample holds many counts of this clonotype. The CDR3 nucleotides read TGCAGCGTTGAGGGGGGCCTAGCGGGGGCGAGCTCCTACAATGAGCAGTTCTTC. This encodes CSVEGGLAGASSYNEQFF. The chain carries TRBV29-1 and TRBJ2-1; 10 bases are a match to TRBD2. Germline trimming cut 3 bases from V and 0 bases from J; bases unmatched to any gene: 11. This CDR3 has 18 residues. The germline gives CDR1 SQVTM, CDR2 ANQGSEA.

This clonotype was found many times. The genes are TRBV7-9 and TRBJ2-1, with D perhaps matching TRBD2 (5 bases). This CDR3 is built from 15 residues. CDR1 is SEHNR, CDR2 FQNEAQ, per germline (reference sequence). Between the trimmed V and J ends, which lost 5 bases and 8 bases, there was a span of 19 bases. CDR3 amino acids: CASSRGPGIGDEQFF. CDR3 nucleotides: TGTGCCAGCAGCCGTGGGCCCGGAATCGGGGATGAGCAGTTCTTC.

The gene calls are TRBV6-5 and TRBJ1-2; D gene uncertain. The CDR3 has 12 residues. Germline loops: CDR1 MNHEY, CDR2 SVGAGI. The V gene lost 4 bases and the J gene lost 7 bases, with 10 bases spanning the gap. CDR3 bases: TGTGCCAGCAGTTCCGGCGCAAGTGGCTACACCTTC. Protein product: CASSSGASGYTF.